The 29 T cell receptor beta chains reported below all come from one sample, sequenced in a study of metastatic and nonmetastatic thyroid tumors. Patients had received no treatment of any kind before thyroid surgery. Using MiXCR, TCRdb re-called clones from the PCR reads. The repertoire holds 10,000 to 13,000 clones, with under 30% as singletons. The sequenced material came from tumor tissue. The receptor set was obtained from a male donor with papillary thyroid cancer or a benign thyroid nodule (not recorded which). Some clones in this sample may be carry-over from other donors' samples.

The genes are TRBV6-2 or TRBV6-3 and TRBJ1-5; D is ambiguous. Germline V CDR1 and CDR2: MNHEY, SVGEGT. The length of the CDR3 is 21 residues. Trimming stripped 1 base from V and 0 bases from J, with 25 bases between. The CDR3: CASSYYFRKEGWHYSNQPQHF. CDR3 bases: TGTGCCAGCAGTTACTACTTTCGGAAGGAAGGTTGGCATTATAGCAATCAGCCCCAGCATTTT.

This clone is hyperexpanded. The chain recombines TRBV2 with TRBJ1-3; D remains unclear. This CDR3 has 14 residues. Trimming took off 9 bases at V and 4 bases at J, with 16 bases between the two ends. In germline, CDR1 is SNHLY, CDR2 FYNNEI. The CDR3 DNA sequence: TGTGCCAGAAATAAGGGAGATAGCGGAAACACCATATATTTT. Protein sequence: CARNKGDSGNTIYF.

V gene TRBV6-1 combines with J gene TRBJ2-7; a possible D gene is TRBD1 (7 bases). The CDR3 sequence is 11 residues long. Germline values: CDR1 MNHNS, CDR2 SASEGT. Trimming stripped 8 bases from V and 5 bases from J, with 10 bases between. CDR3 sequence reads: CASGRGDEQYF. The CDR3 region has the DNA TGTGCCAGCGGCAGGGGGGACGAGCAGTACTTC.

In its sample, this clone was seen many times. A clone one base away is much larger, so this may be a read error. This sequence joins TRBV24-1 and TRBJ1-2; 7 nucleotides line up with TRBD1. Germline-derived CDR1 and CDR2 are KGHDR and SFDVKD. This CDR3 contains 14 residues. The CDR3 loop is CAASGEGATGGYTF. In nucleotides, the CDR3 is TGTGCCGCCAGTGGTGAGGGGGCCACGGGCGGCTACACCTTC.

This clone was counted a few times. A much larger clone lies one base from this, so it may be a read error. This chain links TRBV20-1 with TRBJ2-3; D may correspond to TRBD1 or TRBD2 (5 bases each). Germline V gene sequence: CDR1 DFQATT, CDR2 SNEGSKA (reference sequence). The CDR3 covers 15 residues. The chain's CDR3 is CSARVWDPKTDTLYF. The CDR3 coding sequence is TGCAGTGCTAGAGTATGGGACCCAAAAACAGATACGCTGTATTTT.

V gene TRBV5-5 combines with J gene TRBJ2-7; 9 nucleotides align to TRBD1. The V and J ends lost 4 bases and 5 bases, in that order; junction bases with no gene match: 10. Germline CDR1 and CDR2: SGHKS and YYEKEE (reference sequence). The length of the CDR3 is 15 residues. In nucleotides, the CDR3 is TGTGCCAGCAGCCATCGGGACAGGGTTTTCGACGAGCAGTACTTC. Translated: CASSHRDRVFDEQYF.

The J gene is TRBJ1-6, the V gene TRBV6-1; 9 bases agree with TRBD1. Germline values: CDR1 MNHNS, CDR2 SASEGT. This CDR3 contains 15 residues. V lost 6 bases and J lost 10; bases outside the gene matches: 10. The DNA of the CDR3 is TGTGCCAGCAGCCCCCCGGGACAGGGAGGATCACCCCTCCACTTT. Protein: CASSPPGQGGSPLHF.

V gene TRBV27 combines with J gene TRBJ2-1; the D gene is possibly TRBD2 (6 bases). CDR1 is MNHEY and CDR2 is SMNVEV in the germline V gene (reference sequence). The CDR3 is 14 residues long. Trimming cost V 8 bases and J 8 bases, with 19 bases left between them. The CDR3 DNA is TGTGCCAGCCACCCTGCGGGAAAAGGTCATGAGCAGTTCTTC. Protein: CASHPAGKGHEQFF.

This clone is a singleton in its sample. The rearrangement joins TRBV18 to TRBJ2-3; D possibly corresponds to TRBD1 (5 bases). Germline-derived CDR1 and CDR2 are KGHSH and LQKENI. This CDR3 contains 14 residues. Trimming left V 1 base short and J 4 bases short, with 9 bases between. Here the CDR3 reads CASSPQKGSDTQYF. As DNA, the CDR3 is TGTGCCAGCTCACCACAGAAGGGGTCAGATACGCAGTATTTT.

The chain uses TRBV6-1 and TRBJ1-6; 8 nucleotides agree with TRBD1. This CDR3 region has 16 residues. Germline V CDR1 and CDR2: MNHNS, SASEGT. J lost 4 bases, V lost 1 base, and 3 bases had no gene match. In DNA form, the CDR3 reads TGTGCCAGCAGTGAAGAGACAGGGGCTTATAATTCACCCCTCCACTTT. Its protein is CASSEETGAYNSPLHF.

The V call is TRBV11-2, the J call TRBJ2-1, with 11 positions matching TRBD2. The trim removed 4 bases at V and 15 bases at J, leaving 11 bases unmatched. The CDR3 length is 14 residues. Per germline, CDR1 SGHAT and CDR2 FQNNGV. CDR3 protein: CASSSGLADPMSFF. CDR3 coding DNA: TGTGCCAGCAGCTCGGGACTAGCGGACCCTATGTCGTTCTTC.

This clone has more than one count but fewer than ten. The chain combines TRBV27 with TRBJ2-7; D gene unclear. Trimming shortened V by 6 bases and J by 4 bases, and 19 bases separated the two germline ends. Germline V gene lookup returns CDR1 MNHEY and CDR2 SMNVEV (reference sequence). The CDR3 has 15 residues. CDR3 residues: CASRSVSAVVYEQYV. CDR3 DNA: TGTGCCAGCAGGTCCGTCTCAGCAGTGGTTTACGAGCAGTACGTC.

With respect to this clone: This sequence may be a read error, since a much larger clone differs from it by one base. This sample also contains other DNA sequences that code for the same CDR3. J is TRBJ1-4 and V is TRBV4-3, with D possibly matching TRBD1 (5 bases). V lost 0 bases and J lost 8, with 16 bases in between. Germline CDR1 LGHNA, CDR2 YSLEER. The CDR3 totals 16 residues. In DNA, the CDR3 is TGCGCCAGCAGCCAAGAACCGGGCCTCGAGGGGGAAAAACTGTTTTTT. This codes for CASSQEPGLEGEKLFF.

By share, this clone counts as medium-sized. This chain joins TRBV12-3 or TRBV12-4 and TRBJ1-1; a possible D gene is TRBD1 (6 bases). The CDR3 has 14 amino acids. With 10 bases removed from V and 6 bases from J, the gap between germline ends came to 21 bases. CDR3 nucleotides: TGTGCCACTAAATGGAGACAGGATGGCGCTGAAGCTTTCTTT. Translating gives CATKWRQDGAEAFF.

V is TRBV2 and J is TRBJ2-7; D perhaps matches TRBD1 (5 bases). The V end was cut by 1 base, the J end by 7 bases, with 17 bases between. CDR1 and CDR2 (germline): SNHLY, FYNNEI. The CDR3 length is 15 residues. In nucleotides, the CDR3 is TGTGCCAGCAGTGAAGAGGGGCGCGGCAGTGGAGAGCAGTACTTC. Translated: CASSEEGRGSGEQYF.

This clone was observed a few times. V and J are TRBV6-4 and TRBJ2-1, with D possibly TRBD2 on 6 matching bases. The germline V gene encodes CDR1 MRHNA and CDR2 SNTAGT. The ends were cut back, 7 bases at V and 7 bases at J, with 20 bases in the middle. The CDR3 length is 15 residues. The CDR3, as DNA: TGTGCCAGCATTTACGGGAGCGCTAGTCTGAATGAGCAGTTCTTC. Translation gives CASIYGSASLNEQFF.

This clone has only a few counts. V and J are TRBV15 and TRBJ2-1, with D maybe TRBD1 (5 bases). The CDR3 is 15 residues long. Germline CDR1 LNHNV, CDR2 YYDKDF (reference sequence). Trimming pared 3 bases from V and 3 bases from J, leaving 12 bases between. The CDR3: CATSSARALYNEQFF. The CDR3 coding sequence is TGTGCCACCAGCAGTGCCAGGGCCCTCTACAATGAGCAGTTCTTC.

This clone appeared many times. Other nucleotide sequences from this sample produce the same CDR3. This chain links TRBV29-1 with TRBJ2-2, with D unresolved. Germline values: CDR1 SQVTM, CDR2 ANQGSEA. Trimming took off 1 base at V and 7 bases at J, with 13 bases between the two ends. This CDR3 region has 14 residues. As DNA, the CDR3 is TGCAGCGTTGAAGGCTGGGATGATTACGGGGAGCTGTTTTTT. Protein product: CSVEGWDDYGELFF.

In this sample, this clone is medium-sized. V and J are TRBV5-1 and TRBJ1-4; unclear D gene. Germline V CDR1 and CDR2: SGHRS, YFSETQ. The ends were cut back, 1 base at V and 0 bases at J, with 10 bases in the middle. This CDR3 has 16 amino acids. The CDR3: CASSLRRAATNEKLFF. The CDR3 bases are TGCGCCAGCAGCTTGCGACGAGCCGCAACTAATGAAAAACTGTTTTTT. The full variable domain, rest sourced from reference TRBV5-1 and TRBJ1-4, is KAGVTQTPRYLIKTRGQQVTLSCSPISGHRSVSWYQQTPGQGLQFLFEYFSETQRNKGNFPGRFSGRQFSNSRSEMNVSTLELGDSALYLCASSLRRAATNEKLFFGSGTQLSVL.

The chain is built from TRBV7-2 and TRBJ2-1; D is possibly TRBD2 (6 bases). This CDR3 is built from 15 residues. V lost 5 bases and J 9 bases, leaving 20 bases between the germline ends. Germline V lookup: CDR1 SGHTA, CDR2 FQGNSA. The DNA for the CDR3 is TGTGCCAGCAGCGCTAGCGTGAGGTCCGGGGGTGAGCAGTTCTTC. As protein: CASSASVRSGGEQFF.

This clone was picked up a small number of times. The J gene is TRBJ1-5, the V gene TRBV15; D is perhaps TRBD1 (5 bases). The V and J ends lost 5 bases and 3 bases respectively, with 14 bases between them. The germline V gene encodes CDR1 LNHNV and CDR2 YYDKDF (reference sequence). The CDR3 loop spans 15 amino acids. CDR3: CATSSGGDYNQPQHF. CDR3 in DNA: TGTGCCACCAGCTCCGGAGGGGATTACAATCAGCCCCAGCATTTT. Using reference TRBV15 and TRBJ1-5 for the parts outside the CDR3, the full variable domain is DAMVIQNPRYQVTQFGKPVTLSCSQTLNHNVMYWYQQKSSQAPKLLFHYYDKDFNNEADTPDNFQSRRPNTSFCFLDIRSPGLGDTAMYLCATSSGGDYNQPQHFGDGTRLSIL.

This chain uses TRBV20-1 with TRBJ2-1; 7 positions match TRBD2. Looked up from germline, CDR1 is DFQATT and CDR2 is SNEGSKA (reference sequence). CDR3 size: 14 residues. Trimming cost V 5 bases and J 4 bases; bases outside gene matches: 8. The CDR3 DNA sequence: TGCAGTGCTCAAGCGGGAACCGGTTACAATGAGCAGTTCTTC. It specifies CSAQAGTGYNEQFF.

The chain uses TRBV6-6 and TRBJ1-2; D remains ambiguous. The CDR3 covers 14 residues. V gave up 2 bases and J gave up 6 bases, with 13 bases separating them. CDR1 and CDR2 (germline): MNHNY, SVGAGI (reference sequence). The CDR3 region has the DNA TGTGCCAGCAGTTACCGTGGGTCCGGGAATGGCTACACCTTC. Amino acid sequence: CASSYRGSGNGYTF.

This clone is medium-sized by share. This chain uses TRBV2 with TRBJ2-1; weak D call: TRBD2 (5 bases). Trimming shortened V by 7 bases and J by 2 bases, and 12 bases separated the two germline ends. The CDR3 runs 14 residues. The germline V gene encodes CDR1 SNHLY and CDR2 FYNNEI. The CDR3 sequence is CASKELDAYNEQFF. CDR3 sequence (DNA): TGTGCCAGCAAAGAACTAGATGCCTACAATGAGCAGTTCTTC.

This clone is medium-sized. This chain links TRBV2 with TRBJ1-1, with TRBD1 as a possible D gene (5 bases). Trimming took 3 bases from V and 5 from J, leaving 13 bases between them. Germline CDR1 SNHLY, CDR2 FYNNEI. This CDR3 region has 14 residues. The CDR3 DNA sequence: TGTGCCAGCAGTGATCACGGGACCTTGACTGAAGCTTTCTTT. This translates into CASSDHGTLTEAFF.

The CDR3 DNA is TGTGCCAGCAGCTTACTCCCGTACATCCACTCCTACAATGAGCAGTTCTTC. This sequence encodes CASSLLPYIHSYNEQFF. The rearrangement joins TRBV7-8 to TRBJ2-1; unclear D gene. Trimming cost V 2 bases and J 0 bases, with 14 bases left between them. In germline, CDR1 is SGHVS, CDR2 FQNEAQ. This CDR3 comprises 17 residues. The whole variable domain, remainder taken from reference TRBV7-8 and TRBJ2-1, is GAGVSQSPRYKVAKRGQDVALRCDPISGHVSLFWYQQALGQGPEFLTYFQNEAQLDKSGLPSDRFFAERPEGSVSTLKIQRTQQEDSAVYLCASSLLPYIHSYNEQFFGPGTRLTVL.

This clone rates as medium-sized. V is TRBV20-1 and J is TRBJ1-1; D uncertain. CDR3 length equals 14 residues. Germline values: CDR1 DFQATT, CDR2 SNEGSKA (reference sequence). CDR3 nucleotide sequence: TGCACCCTAGAACGAGGACGGAAGAACACTGAAGCTTTCTTT. Translation gives CTLERGRKNTEAFF.

This clone was seen only a few times. The J gene is TRBJ2-7, the V gene TRBV3-1, with D hard to call. V was clipped by 5 bases and J by 3 bases, with 14 bases between them. Germline assignment: CDR1 LGHDT and CDR2 YNNKEL (reference sequence). The CDR3 spans 14 residues. CDR3: CASSEQSIFYEQYF. The CDR3 nucleotides are TGTGCCAGCAGCGAACAGTCTATTTTCTACGAGCAGTACTTC.

This clone was observed a handful of times. The V call is TRBV6-1, the J call TRBJ1-6, with D unresolved. V lost 3 bases and J 7 bases, leaving 13 bases between the germline ends. The germline V gene has CDR1 MNHNS and CDR2 SASEGT. The CDR3 sequence is 15 residues long. CDR3 residues: CASSDGRILNSPLHF. Here the CDR3 DNA reads TGTGCCAGCAGTGACGGACGTATCCTAAATTCACCCCTCCACTTT.